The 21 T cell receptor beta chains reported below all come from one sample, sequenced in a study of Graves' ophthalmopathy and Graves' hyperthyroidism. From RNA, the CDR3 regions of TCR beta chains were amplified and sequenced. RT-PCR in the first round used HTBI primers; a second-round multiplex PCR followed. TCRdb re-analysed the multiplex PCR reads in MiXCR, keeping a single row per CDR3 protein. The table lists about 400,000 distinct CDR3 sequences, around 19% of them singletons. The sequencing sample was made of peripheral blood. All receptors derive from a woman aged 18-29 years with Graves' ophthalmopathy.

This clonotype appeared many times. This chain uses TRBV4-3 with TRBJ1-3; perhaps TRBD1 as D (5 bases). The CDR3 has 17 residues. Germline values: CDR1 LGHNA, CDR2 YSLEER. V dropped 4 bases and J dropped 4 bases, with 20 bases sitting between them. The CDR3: CASSLAPGQVIGNTIYF. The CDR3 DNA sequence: TGCGCCAGCAGCCTCGCACCGGGGCAGGTTATAGGAAACACCATATATTTT.

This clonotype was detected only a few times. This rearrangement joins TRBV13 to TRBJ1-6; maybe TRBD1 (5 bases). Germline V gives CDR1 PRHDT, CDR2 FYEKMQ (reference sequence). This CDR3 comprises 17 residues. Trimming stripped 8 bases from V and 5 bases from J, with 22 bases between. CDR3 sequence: CASGGWGRLQNNSPLHF. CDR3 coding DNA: TGTGCCAGCGGGGGATGGGGCAGGCTCCAGAATAATTCACCCCTCCACTTT.

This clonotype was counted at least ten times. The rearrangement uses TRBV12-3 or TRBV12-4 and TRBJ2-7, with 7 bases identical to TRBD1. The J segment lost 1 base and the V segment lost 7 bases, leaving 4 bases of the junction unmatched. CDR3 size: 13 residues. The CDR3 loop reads CASNQGESYEQYF. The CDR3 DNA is TGTGCCAGCAATCAGGGGGAATCCTACGAGCAGTACTTC.

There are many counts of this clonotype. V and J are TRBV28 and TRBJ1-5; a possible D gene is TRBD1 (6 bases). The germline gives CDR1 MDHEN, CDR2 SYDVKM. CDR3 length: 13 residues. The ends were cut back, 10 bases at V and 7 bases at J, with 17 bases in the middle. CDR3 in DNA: TGTGCCACTGGAGGGGGACCCAAACAGCCCCAGCATTTT. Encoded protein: CATGGGPKQPQHF.

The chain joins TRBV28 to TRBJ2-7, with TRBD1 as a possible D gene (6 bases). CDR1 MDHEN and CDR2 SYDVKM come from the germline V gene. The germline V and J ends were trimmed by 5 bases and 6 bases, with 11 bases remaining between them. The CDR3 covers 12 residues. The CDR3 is CASSEQGFEQYF. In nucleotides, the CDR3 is TGTGCCAGCAGTGAACAGGGTTTCGAGCAGTACTTC.

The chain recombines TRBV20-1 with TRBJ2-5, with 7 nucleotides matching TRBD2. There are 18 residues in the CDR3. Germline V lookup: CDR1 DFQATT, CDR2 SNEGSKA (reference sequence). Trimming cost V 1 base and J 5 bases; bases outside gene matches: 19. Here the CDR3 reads CSARALLAGEDLSETQYF. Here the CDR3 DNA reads TGCAGTGCTAGAGCCCTACTCGCGGGAGAAGATTTGAGCGAGACCCAGTACTTC.

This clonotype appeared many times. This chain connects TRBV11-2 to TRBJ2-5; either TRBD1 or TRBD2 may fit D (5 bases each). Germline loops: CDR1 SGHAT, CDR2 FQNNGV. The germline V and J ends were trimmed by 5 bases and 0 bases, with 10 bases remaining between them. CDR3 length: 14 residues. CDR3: CASSPRGYQETQYF. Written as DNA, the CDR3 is TGTGCCAGCAGCCCCCGGGGCTACCAAGAGACCCAGTACTTC.

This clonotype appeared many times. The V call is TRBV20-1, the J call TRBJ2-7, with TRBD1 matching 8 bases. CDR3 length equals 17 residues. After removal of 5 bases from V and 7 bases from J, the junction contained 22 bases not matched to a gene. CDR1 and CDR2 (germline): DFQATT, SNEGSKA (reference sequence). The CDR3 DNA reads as TGCAGTGCTGAGACAGGGGAGTTAGCAAACGGGCCAGGAGAGCAGTACTTC. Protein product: CSAETGELANGPGEQYF.

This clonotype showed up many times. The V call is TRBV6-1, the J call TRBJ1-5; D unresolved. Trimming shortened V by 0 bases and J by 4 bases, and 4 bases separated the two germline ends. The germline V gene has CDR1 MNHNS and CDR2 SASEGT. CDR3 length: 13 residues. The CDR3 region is CASSEAPNQPQHF. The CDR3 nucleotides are TGTGCCAGCAGTGAAGCCCCTAATCAGCCCCAGCATTTT.

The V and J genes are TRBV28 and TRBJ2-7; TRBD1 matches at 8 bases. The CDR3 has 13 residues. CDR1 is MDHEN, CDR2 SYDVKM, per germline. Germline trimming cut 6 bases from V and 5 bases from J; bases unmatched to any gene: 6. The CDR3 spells CASSPSRGHEQYF. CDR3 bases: TGTGCCAGCAGCCCGTCCAGGGGGCACGAGCAGTACTTC.

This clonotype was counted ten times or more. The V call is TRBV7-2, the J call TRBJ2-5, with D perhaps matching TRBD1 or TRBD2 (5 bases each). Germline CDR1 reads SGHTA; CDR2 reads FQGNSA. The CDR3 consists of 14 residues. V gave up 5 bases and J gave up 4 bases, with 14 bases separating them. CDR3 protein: CASSPLSGGETQYF. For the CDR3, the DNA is TGTGCCAGCAGCCCTTTAAGTGGGGGAGAGACCCAGTACTTC.

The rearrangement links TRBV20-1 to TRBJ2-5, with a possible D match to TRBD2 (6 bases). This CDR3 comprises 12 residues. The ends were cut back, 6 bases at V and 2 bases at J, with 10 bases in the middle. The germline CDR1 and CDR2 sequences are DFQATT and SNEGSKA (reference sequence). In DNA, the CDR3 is TGCAGTGCCAATAGCGGTCAAGAGACCCAGTACTTC. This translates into CSANSGQETQYF.

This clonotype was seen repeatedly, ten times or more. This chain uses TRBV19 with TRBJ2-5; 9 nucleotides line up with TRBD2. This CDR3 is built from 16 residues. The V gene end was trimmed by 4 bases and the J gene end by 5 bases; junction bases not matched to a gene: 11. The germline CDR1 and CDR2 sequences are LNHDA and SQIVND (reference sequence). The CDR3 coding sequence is TGTGCCAGTAGTACCCCGGCGGGGGGGAAGAGGGAGACCCAGTACTTC. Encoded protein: CASSTPAGGKRETQYF.

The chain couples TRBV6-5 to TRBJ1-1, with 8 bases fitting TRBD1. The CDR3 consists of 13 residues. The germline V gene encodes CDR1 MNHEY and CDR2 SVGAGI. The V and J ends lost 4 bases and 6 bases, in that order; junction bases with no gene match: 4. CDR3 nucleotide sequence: TGTGCCAGCAGTTCGCACAGGGGGGCTGAAGCTTTCTTT. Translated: CASSSHRGAEAFF.

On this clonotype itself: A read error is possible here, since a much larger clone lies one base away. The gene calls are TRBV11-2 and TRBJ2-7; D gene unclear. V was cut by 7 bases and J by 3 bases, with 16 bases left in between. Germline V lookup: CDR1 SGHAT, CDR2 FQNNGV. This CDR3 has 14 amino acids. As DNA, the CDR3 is TGTGCCAGCATCCAATTGGACCGAGACTACGAGCAGTACTTC. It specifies CASIQLDRDYEQYF. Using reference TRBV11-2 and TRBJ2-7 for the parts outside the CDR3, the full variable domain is EAGVAQSPRYKIIEKRQSVAFWCNPISGHATLYWYQQILGQGPKLLIQFQNNGVVDDSQLPKDRFSAERLKGVDSTLKIQPAKLEDSAVYLCASIQLDRDYEQYFGPGTRLTVT.

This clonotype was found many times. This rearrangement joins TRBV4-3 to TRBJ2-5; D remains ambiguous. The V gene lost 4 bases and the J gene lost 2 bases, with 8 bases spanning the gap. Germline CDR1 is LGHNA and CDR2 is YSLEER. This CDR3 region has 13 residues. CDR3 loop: CASSPGVQETQYF. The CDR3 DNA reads TGCGCCAGCAGCCCCGGCGTACAAGAGACCCAGTACTTC.

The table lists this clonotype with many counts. CDR3 in amino acids: CASSLGGSQAYEQYF. The CDR3 DNA follows: TGTGCCAGCAGCTTGGGGGGATCCCAAGCCTACGAGCAGTACTTC. J is TRBJ2-7 and V is TRBV11-2; perhaps TRBD2 as D (6 bases). This CDR3 region has 15 residues. Germline CDR1 and CDR2: SGHAT and FQNNGV. V was cut by 3 bases and J by 2 bases, with 14 bases left in between.

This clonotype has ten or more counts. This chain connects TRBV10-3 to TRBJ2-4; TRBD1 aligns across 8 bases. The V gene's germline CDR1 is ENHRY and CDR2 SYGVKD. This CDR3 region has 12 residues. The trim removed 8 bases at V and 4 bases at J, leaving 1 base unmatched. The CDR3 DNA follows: TGTGCCATCGGACAGGGAAAAAACATTCAGTACTTC. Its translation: CAIGQGKNIQYF.

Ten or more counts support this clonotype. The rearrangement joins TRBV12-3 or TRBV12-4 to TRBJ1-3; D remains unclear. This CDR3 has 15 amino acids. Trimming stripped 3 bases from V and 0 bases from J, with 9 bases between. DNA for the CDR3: TGTGCCAGCAGTTTTGAGCACCGCTCTGGAAACACCATATATTTT. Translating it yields CASSFEHRSGNTIYF.

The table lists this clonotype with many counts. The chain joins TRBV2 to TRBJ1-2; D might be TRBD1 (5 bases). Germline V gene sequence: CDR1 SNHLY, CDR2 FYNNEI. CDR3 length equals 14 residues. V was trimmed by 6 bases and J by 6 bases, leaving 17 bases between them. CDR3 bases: TGTGCCAGCAGACCCTTCAGGGCGGTGGATGGCTACACCTTC. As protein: CASRPFRAVDGYTF.

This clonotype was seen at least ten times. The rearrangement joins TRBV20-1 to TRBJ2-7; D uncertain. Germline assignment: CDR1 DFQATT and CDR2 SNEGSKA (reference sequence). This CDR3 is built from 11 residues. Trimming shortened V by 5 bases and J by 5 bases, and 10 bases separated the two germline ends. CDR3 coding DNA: TGCAGTGCTCAGAAGCGCGACGAGCAGTACTTC. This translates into CSAQKRDEQYF.